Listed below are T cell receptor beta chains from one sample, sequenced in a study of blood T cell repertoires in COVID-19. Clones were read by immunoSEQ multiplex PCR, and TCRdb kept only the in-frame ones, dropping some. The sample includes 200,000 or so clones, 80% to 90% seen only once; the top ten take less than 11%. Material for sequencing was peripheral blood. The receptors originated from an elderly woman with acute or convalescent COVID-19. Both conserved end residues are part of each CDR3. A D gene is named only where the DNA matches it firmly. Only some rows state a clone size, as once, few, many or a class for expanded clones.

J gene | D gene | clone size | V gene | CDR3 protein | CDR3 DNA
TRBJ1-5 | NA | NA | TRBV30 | CAWSTNVPNQPQHF | TGTGCCTGGAGTACTAACGTCCCAAATCAGCCCCAGCATTTT
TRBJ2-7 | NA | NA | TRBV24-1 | CATSDPRTDREQYF | TGTGCCACCAGTGATCCCCGGACAGATCGCGAGCAGTACTTC
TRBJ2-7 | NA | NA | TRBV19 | CASSDSATNRDEQYF | TGTGCCAGTAGTGACAGCGCAACCAACCGGGACGAGCAGTACTTC
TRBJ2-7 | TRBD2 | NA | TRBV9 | CASSTGLAGQRAGEQYF | TGTGCCAGCAGCACGGGACTAGCGGGGCAGAGGGCGGGGGAGCAGTACTTC
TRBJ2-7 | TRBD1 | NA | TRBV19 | CASSRQGVTYEQYF | TGTGCCAGTAGTAGACAGGGGGTCACCTACGAGCAGTACTTC
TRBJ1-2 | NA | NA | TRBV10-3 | CAISESQDREGYTF | TGTGCCATCAGTGAGTCGCAGGACAGAGAAGGCTACACCTTC
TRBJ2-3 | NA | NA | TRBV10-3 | CAISAGPEERDTQYF | TGTGCCATCAGTGCTGGCCCGGAGGAAAGAGATACGCAGTATTTT
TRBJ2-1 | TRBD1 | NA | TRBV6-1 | CASSERITGGIDEQFF | TGTGCCAGCAGTGAAAGAATTACAGGGGGCATCGATGAGCAGTTCTTC
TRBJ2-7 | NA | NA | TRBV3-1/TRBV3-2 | CASSHAGQPLDEQYF | TGTGCCAGCAGCCATGCGGGACAGCCCCTCGACGAGCAGTACTTC
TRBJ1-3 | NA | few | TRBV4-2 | CASSQEGANSGNTIYF | TGTGCCAGCAGCCAAGAAGGGGCAAACTCCGGAAACACCATATATTTT
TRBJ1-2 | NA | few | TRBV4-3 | CASSQVIIGGAVYGYTF | TGCGCCAGCAGCCAAGTAATTATAGGGGGGGCGGTCTATGGCTACACCTTC
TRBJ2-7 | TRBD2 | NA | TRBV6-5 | CASLTSGYPEQYF | TGTGCCAGTCTGACTAGCGGGTATCCCGAGCAGTACTTC
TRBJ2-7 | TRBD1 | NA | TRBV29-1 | CSIGQDPNEQYF | TGCAGCATAGGACAGGACCCCAACGAGCAGTACTTC
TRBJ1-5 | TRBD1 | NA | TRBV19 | CASSGTAMNQPQHF | TGTGCCAGTAGCGGGACAGCGATGAATCAGCCCCAGCATTTT
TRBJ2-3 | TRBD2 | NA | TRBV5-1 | CASSPRTSGALDTQYF | TGCGCCAGCAGCCCACGGACTAGCGGAGCCCTAGATACGCAGTATTTT
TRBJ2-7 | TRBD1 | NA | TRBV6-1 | CASSASGGTGGSYYEQYF | TGTGCCAGCAGTGCATCTGGTGGGACAGGGGGTTCCTACTACGAGCAGTACTTC
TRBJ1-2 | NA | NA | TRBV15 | CATSLSGGSYTF | TGTGCCACCAGCCTATCGGGGGGTTCCTACACCTTC
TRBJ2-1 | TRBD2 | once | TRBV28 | CASSFLWEGSYNEQFF | TGTGCCAGCAGTTTTTTGTGGGAGGGTAGTTACAATGAGCAGTTCTTC
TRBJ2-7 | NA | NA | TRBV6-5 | CASTLMVGSHEQYF | TGTGCCAGCACTTTAATGGTTGGGAGCCACGAGCAGTACTTC
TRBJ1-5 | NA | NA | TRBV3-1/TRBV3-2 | CASSQERVSKNNQPQHF | TGTGCCAGCAGCCAAGAGCGGGTGTCGAAGAACAATCAGCCCCAGCATTTT
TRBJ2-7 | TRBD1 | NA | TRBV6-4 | CASKWDSYEQYF | TGTGCCAGCAAGTGGGACAGCTACGAGCAGTACTTC
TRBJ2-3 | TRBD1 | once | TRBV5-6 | CASTQTGAADTQYF | TGTGCCAGCACCCAGACAGGGGCCGCAGATACGCAGTATTTT
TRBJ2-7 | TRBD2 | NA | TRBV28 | CASRSGGVYEQYF | TGTGCCAGCAGATCTGGGGGGGTATACGAGCAGTACTTC
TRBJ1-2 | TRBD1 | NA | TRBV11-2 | CASSLRRTGFYGYTF | TGTGCCAGCAGCTTAAGGCGGACAGGTTTTTATGGCTACACCTTC
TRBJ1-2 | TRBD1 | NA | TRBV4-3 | CASSQDLGQGYHGYTF | TGCGCCAGCAGCCAAGATTTAGGACAGGGGTATCATGGCTACACCTTC
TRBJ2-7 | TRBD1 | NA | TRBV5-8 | CASTLGQHYEQYF | TGTGCCAGCACCCTGGGACAGCACTACGAGCAGTACTTC
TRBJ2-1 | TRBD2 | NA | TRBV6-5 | CASSYSSGLGYNEQFF | TGTGCCAGCAGTTACTCCTCGGGACTAGGCTACAATGAGCAGTTCTTC
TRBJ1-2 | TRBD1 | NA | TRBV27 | CASSSTGAHGYTF | TGTGCCAGCAGTTCTACAGGGGCGCATGGCTACACCTTC
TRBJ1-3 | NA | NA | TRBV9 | CASSDQAFSGNTIYF | TGTGCCAGCAGCGACCAGGCTTTCTCTGGAAACACCATATATTTT
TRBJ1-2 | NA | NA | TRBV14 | CASSATGVPGYTF | TGTGCCAGCTCTGCCACGGGGGTTCCTGGCTACACCTTC
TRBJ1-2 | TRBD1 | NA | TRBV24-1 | CATSDSPDRANYGYTF | TGTGCCACCAGTGATTCTCCGGACAGGGCTAACTATGGCTACACCTTC
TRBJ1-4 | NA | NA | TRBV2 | CASSEAQGLGEKLFF | TGTGCCAGCAGTGAAGCGCAGGGTTTGGGAGAAAAACTGTTTTTT
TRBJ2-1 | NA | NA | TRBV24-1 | CATSDFDEQFF | TGTGCCACCAGTGATTTCGATGAGCAGTTCTTC
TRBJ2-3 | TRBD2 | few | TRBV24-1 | CATSALAAADTQYF | TGTGCCACCAGTGCTCTAGCGGCCGCAGATACGCAGTATTTT
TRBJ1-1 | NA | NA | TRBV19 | CASSEWGENTEAFF | TGTGCCAGTAGTGAGTGGGGCGAGAACACTGAAGCTTTCTTT
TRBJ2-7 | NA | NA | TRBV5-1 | CASSLVIGGTYEQYF | TGCGCCAGCAGCTTGGTTATCGGCGGGACCTACGAGCAGTACTTC
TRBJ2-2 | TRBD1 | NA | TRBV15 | CATSRDRGRNTGELFF | TGTGCCACCAGCCGGGACAGGGGAAGGAACACCGGGGAGCTGTTTTTT
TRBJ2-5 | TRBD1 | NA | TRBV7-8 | CASSPSSGTGEAQYF | TGTGCCAGCAGTCCTAGTTCCGGGACAGGGGAGGCCCAGTACTTC
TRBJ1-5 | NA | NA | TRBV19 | CASGNGAHQPQHF | TGTGCCAGTGGGAATGGGGCACATCAGCCCCAGCATTTT
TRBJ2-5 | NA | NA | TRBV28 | CASRLQGKVETQYF | TGTGCCAGCAGGTTACAGGGAAAGGTCGAGACCCAGTACTTC
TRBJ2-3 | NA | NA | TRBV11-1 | CASSLTPGSGDTQYF | TGTGCCAGCAGCCTGACCCCCGGTTCGGGAGATACGCAGTATTTT
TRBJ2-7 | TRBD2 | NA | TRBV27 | CASSLYSGLPYEQYF | TGTGCCAGCAGTTTATATTCGGGACTACCCTACGAGCAGTACTTC
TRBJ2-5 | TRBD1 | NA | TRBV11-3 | CASSPRRGQETQYF | TGTGCCAGCAGCCCCCGCAGGGGGCAAGAGACCCAGTACTTC
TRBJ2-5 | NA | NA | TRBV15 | CATSRVSGGKLAQYF | TGTGCCACCAGCAGAGTTTCCGGCGGTAAGTTGGCCCAGTACTTC
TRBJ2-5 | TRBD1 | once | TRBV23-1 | CASSQSAGGETQYF | TGCGCCAGCAGTCAATCAGCAGGGGGCGAGACCCAGTACTTC
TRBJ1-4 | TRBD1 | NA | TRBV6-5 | CASRPGQGDEKLFF | TGTGCCAGCAGGCCGGGACAGGGGGACGAAAAACTGTTTTTT
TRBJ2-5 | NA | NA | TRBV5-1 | CASSFQGRAETQYF | TGCGCCAGCAGCTTTCAGGGGCGGGCAGAGACCCAGTACTTC
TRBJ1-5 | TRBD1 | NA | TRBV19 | CASSILRQGLNQPQHF | TGTGCCAGTAGTATCCTTCGACAGGGGCTCAATCAGCCCCAGCATTTT
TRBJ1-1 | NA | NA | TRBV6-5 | CASSSPPETEAFF | TGTGCCAGCAGTTCGCCCCCGGAGACTGAAGCTTTCTTT
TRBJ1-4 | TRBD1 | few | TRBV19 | CASSPTGGREGTNEKLFF | TGTGCCAGTAGCCCGACAGGGGGCAGAGAGGGGACTAATGAAAAACTGTTTTTT
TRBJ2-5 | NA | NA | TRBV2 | CASTFGQPQETQYF | TGTGCCAGCACTTTCGGACAGCCTCAAGAGACCCAGTACTTC
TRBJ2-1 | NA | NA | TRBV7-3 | CASSPGRNYNEQFF | TGTGCCAGCAGCCCCGGGAGAAACTACAATGAGCAGTTCTTC
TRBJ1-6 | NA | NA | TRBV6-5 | CASSDSTANNSPLHF | TGTGCCAGCAGCGACTCGACAGCCAATAATTCACCCCTCCACTTT